One sample yielded the 15 T cell receptor beta chains listed below, sequenced in a study of cytomegalovirus exposure and HLA in healthy donors. Sequencing used immunoSEQ multiplex PCR; TCRdb keeps in-frame clones, though not all of them. The table lists 55,000 to 70,000 clones, over 75% of them singletons, with 2% to 2.5% in the top ten. Sample: PBMCs. The source of these receptors is a woman between 25 and 40 years old in good health and CMV-seronegative.

The CDR3 sequence: CASAQSSVPYEQYF. The CDR3 coding sequence is TGTGCCAGTGCACAATCTAGCGTTCCCTACGAGCAGTACTTC. The V call is TRBV7-9, the J call TRBJ2-7; maybe TRBD2 (6 bases). Looked up from germline, CDR1 is SEHNR and CDR2 is FQNEAQ (reference sequence). The CDR3 has 14 residues. Trimming shortened V by 9 bases and J by 2 bases, and 17 bases separated the two germline ends.

This clone appeared once. The rearrangement joins TRBV5-1 to TRBJ1-2, with 10 nucleotides matching TRBD1. The CDR3 is 15 residues long. Germline CDR1 is SGHRS and CDR2 is YFSETQ. V gave up 3 bases and J gave up 6 bases; unmatched junction bases: 8. The CDR3 DNA reads TGCGCCAGCAGCTCCTCCGGACAGGGGGAAGATGGCTACACCTTC. It encodes CASSSSGQGEDGYTF.

V is TRBV7-9 and J is TRBJ2-7; perhaps TRBD1 as D (5 bases). The CDR3 consists of 14 residues. Trimming stripped 5 bases from V and 2 bases from J, with 13 bases between. Germline-derived CDR1 and CDR2 are SEHNR and FQNEAQ (reference sequence). The DNA for the CDR3 is TGTGCCAGCAGCCAATTATCGGACACCTACGAGCAGTACTTC. It is translated as CASSQLSDTYEQYF. The variable domain in full, completed from reference TRBV7-9 and TRBJ2-7, reads DTGVSQNPRHKITKRGQNVTFRCDPISEHNRLYWYRQTLGQGPEFLTYFQNEAQLEKSRLLSDRFSAERPKGSFSTLEIQRTEQGDSAMYLCASSQLSDTYEQYFGPGTRLTVT.

This clone occurred once. V is TRBV18 and J is TRBJ1-5; a weak D match, TRBD1 (6 bases). The CDR3 loop spans 13 amino acids. CDR1 and CDR2 (germline): KGHSH, LQKENI. V lost 2 bases, J lost 7 bases, and 9 bases lay in between. The CDR3, as DNA: TGTGCCAGCTCACCAGGGGGCGAGCAGCCCCAGCATTTT. Its translation: CASSPGGEQPQHF.

This chain joins TRBV5-5 and TRBJ2-3; TRBD2 agrees at 8 bases. The germline V gene encodes CDR1 SGHKS and CDR2 YYEKEE (reference sequence). This CDR3 comprises 17 residues. V was pared by 4 bases and J by 4 bases, with 14 bases of the junction left unmatched. The CDR3 protein is CASSPAPSSGSPDTQYF. The CDR3 coding sequence is TGTGCCAGCAGCCCTGCACCATCCAGCGGGAGTCCAGATACGCAGTATTTT.

The chain links TRBV7-3 to TRBJ1-2; TRBD1 matches 7 bases. The CDR3 loop spans 16 amino acids. After removal of 8 bases from V and 3 bases from J, the junction contained 15 bases not matched to a gene. Germline loops: CDR1 SGHTA, CDR2 FQGTGA. The CDR3 DNA sequence: TGTGCCAGCTCTGACAGGGAATCACCAAGTTACTATGGCTACACCTTC. Residues: CASSDRESPSYYGYTF.

This rearrangement joins TRBV9 to TRBJ2-7, with TRBD1 identical over 9 bases. The V gene end was trimmed by 0 bases and the J gene end by 7 bases; junction bases not matched to a gene: 8. The CDR3 extends over 15 amino acids. In germline, CDR1 is SGDLS, CDR2 YYNGEE. CDR3 region: CASSVGFGTGWEQYF. The CDR3 DNA reads TGTGCCAGCAGCGTAGGGTTTGGGACAGGGTGGGAGCAGTACTTC.

The chain joins TRBV6-5 to TRBJ1-3; D gene ambiguous. The CDR3 contains 14 residues. The V and J ends lost 0 bases and 4 bases respectively, with 7 bases between them. Germline assignment: CDR1 MNHEY and CDR2 SVGAGI. DNA of the CDR3: TGTGCCAGCAGTTACTCGGGAGGGGGAAACACCATATATTTT. Protein sequence: CASSYSGGGNTIYF.

The J gene is TRBJ1-5, the V gene TRBV19, with D possibly TRBD1 on 6 matching bases. The V gene lost 3 bases and the J gene lost 2 bases, with 11 bases spanning the gap. Germline V gene sequence: CDR1 LNHDA, CDR2 SQIVND (reference sequence). CDR3 size: 15 residues. The CDR3 sequence is CASSIGTSRNQPQHF. Here the CDR3 DNA reads TGTGCCAGTAGTATCGGGACATCCCGCAATCAGCCCCAGCATTTT.

The V gene is TRBV7-9, the J gene TRBJ2-3, with D unresolved. The germline V and J ends were trimmed by 5 bases and 3 bases, with 6 bases remaining between them. Per germline, CDR1 SEHNR and CDR2 FQNEAQ (reference sequence). The CDR3 contains 12 residues. Written as DNA, the CDR3 is TGTGCCAGCAGCCCAGATACAGATACGCAGTATTTT. As protein: CASSPDTDTQYF.

This chain joins TRBV30 and TRBJ2-7, with D possibly matching TRBD1 (6 bases). This CDR3 region has 15 residues. Trimming took off 5 bases at V and 4 bases at J, with 21 bases between the two ends. Germline V CDR1 and CDR2: GTSNPN, SVGIG (reference sequence). CDR3: CAWAVDRINLYEQYF. The DNA of the CDR3 is TGTGCCTGGGCCGTAGACAGGATTAATTTGTACGAGCAGTACTTC.

The count of this clone is one. The chain has TRBV12-2 and TRBJ2-7; the D call of TRBD2 is as the table states it, not checked on the DNA. TRBV12-2 is termed a pseudogene. The CDR3 sequence is 17 residues long. DNA of the CDR3: TGTGCAAGTCGCCCTTTTAGCAGCTCAAATCTACTTTTTGAGCAGTACTTC. It encodes CASRPFSSSNLLFEQYF.

This rearrangement joins TRBV6-5 to TRBJ2-2, with D perhaps TRBD2 (5 bases). This CDR3 is 14 amino acids long. The V end was cut by 10 bases, the J end by 1 base, with 13 bases between. The germline V gene has CDR1 MNHEY and CDR2 SVGAGI. CDR3 coding DNA: TGTGCCACGCGGGCCCAACGGAACACCGGGGAGCTGTTTTTT. Protein product: CATRAQRNTGELFF.

This chain joins TRBV5-1 and TRBJ2-3; TRBD2 matches 15 bases. The length of the CDR3 is 16 residues. Germline CDR1 is SGHRS and CDR2 is YFSETQ. V lost 9 bases to trimming and J lost 5 bases; unmatched junction nucleotides: 10. CDR3 nucleotides: TGCGCCAACAGGTCCCCGGGACTAGCGGGAGGAGATACGCAGTATTTT. It codes for CANRSPGLAGGDTQYF.

The rearrangement links TRBV5-1 to TRBJ2-5, with 8 bases matching TRBD1. The CDR3 has 15 amino acids. The germline CDR1 and CDR2 sequences are SGHRS and YFSETQ. The ends lost 0 bases at V and 6 bases at J; junction bases unmatched: 7. DNA of the CDR3: TGCGCCAGCAGCTTGGATTCAGGGGGCTGGAAGACCCAGTACTTC. This encodes CASSLDSGGWKTQYF.